These T cell receptor beta chains were read from a single sample in a study of post-analysis software for immune sequencing data. TCRdb re-called the PCR reads through MiXCR, storing one row per CDR3 protein. Here the sample spans hundreds of thousands of distinct CDR3 sequences, about 60% being singletons. What was sequenced was blood. These receptors were obtained from a girl aged 2 to 9 with multiple sclerosis. The CDR3 runs from the conserved cysteine through the conserved F or W. Clone size is stated in some rows and not others, as once, few, many or a class when expanded.

CDR3 protein,CDR3 length,clone size,V gene
CASSLEGSAYEQYF,14,-,TRBV5-1
CASSQGMGEGNEQYF,15,-,TRBV3-1
CASSQTLQGAYEQYF,15,few,TRBV4-1
CASSHGWGGRLYF,13,-,TRBV7-2
CSALLAGVFYEQYF,14,-,TRBV20-1
CASNPTGGLEQFF,13,few,TRBV11-3
CASSVIAGGVNIQYF,15,-,TRBV6-4
CASSQELQAGARLRDTQYF,19,-,TRBV4-2
CASSLSPASGVLYEQYF,17,-,TRBV12-3/TRBV12-4
CSAREPGGRETQYF,14,-,TRBV20-1
CASSGEHYNEQFF,13,many,TRBV5-6
CASSAGQGLGKLFF,14,-,TRBV9
CASSPADRVKAFF,13,-,TRBV4-1
CASSIYRGPGSYEQYF,16,-,TRBV13
CSARESSGGSTDTQYF,16,-,TRBV20-1
CASSLVTGGETQYF,14,-,TRBV12-3/TRBV12-4